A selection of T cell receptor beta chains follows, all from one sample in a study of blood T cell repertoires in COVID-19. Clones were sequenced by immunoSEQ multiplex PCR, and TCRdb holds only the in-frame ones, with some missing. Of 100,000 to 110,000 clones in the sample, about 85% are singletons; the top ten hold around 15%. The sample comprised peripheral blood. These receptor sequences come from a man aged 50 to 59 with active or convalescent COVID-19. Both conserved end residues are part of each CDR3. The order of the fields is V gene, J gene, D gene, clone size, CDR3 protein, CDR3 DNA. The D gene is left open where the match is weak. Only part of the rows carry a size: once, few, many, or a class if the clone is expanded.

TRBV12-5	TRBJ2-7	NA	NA	CASGLSPTYEQYF	TGTGCTAGTGGTTTGTCCCCGACATACGAGCAGTACTTC
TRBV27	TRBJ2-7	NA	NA	CASSFPPYEQYF	TGTGCCAGCAGTTTCCCTCCCTACGAGCAGTACTTC
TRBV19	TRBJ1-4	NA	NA	CASSIDPATNEKLFF	TGTGCCAGTAGTATAGATCCTGCAACTAATGAAAAACTGTTTTTT
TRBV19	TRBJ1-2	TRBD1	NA	CASSSQGAGRYGYTF	TGTGCCAGTAGTTCACAGGGGGCTGGAAGGTATGGCTACACCTTC
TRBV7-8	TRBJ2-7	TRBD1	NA	CASSRGTVVSPIYEQYF	TGTGCCAGCAGCCGAGGGACAGTAGTGTCTCCCATCTACGAGCAGTACTTC
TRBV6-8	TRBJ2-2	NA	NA	CASSTLDLVCLARPSAFTGELFF	TGTGCCAGCAGTACGCTAGACTTGGTCTGCTTGGCGAGGCCGTCTGCTTTCACCGGGGAGCTGTTTTTT
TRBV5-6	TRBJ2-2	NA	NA	CASSLGASANTGELFF	TGTGCCAGCAGCTTGGGGGCTAGCGCGAACACCGGGGAGCTGTTTTTT
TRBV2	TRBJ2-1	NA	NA	CASREIEVVNEQFF	TGTGCCAGCAGGGAAATAGAGGTGGTGAATGAGCAGTTCTTC
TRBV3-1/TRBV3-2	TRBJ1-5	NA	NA	CASSQSTGTRQPQHF	TGTGCCAGCAGCCAATCAACAGGGACACGCCAGCCCCAGCATTTT
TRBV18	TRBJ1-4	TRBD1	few	CASSPGTGDEKLFF	TGTGCCAGCTCACCGGGGACAGGGGATGAAAAACTGTTTTTT
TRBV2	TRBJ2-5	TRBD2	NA	CASSYQTSGGQYF	TGTGCCAGCAGTTACCAGACTAGCGGGGGACAGTACTTC
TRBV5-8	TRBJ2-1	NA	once	CASSLGDTPYNEQFF	TGTGCCAGCAGCTTGGGGGACACTCCCTACAATGAGCAGTTCTTC
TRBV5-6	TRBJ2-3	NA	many	CASSSVRGRTDTQYF	TGTGCCAGCAGCTCCGTAAGGGGCCGCACAGATACGCAGTATTTT
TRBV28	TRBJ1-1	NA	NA	CASRNPGQGGGTEAFF	TGTGCCAGCAGAAATCCCGGACAAGGGGGGGGGACTGAAGCTTTCTTT
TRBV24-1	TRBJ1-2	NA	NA	CATSDARTESYGYTF	TGTGCCACCAGTGATGCCCGGACAGAGAGCTATGGCTACACCTTC
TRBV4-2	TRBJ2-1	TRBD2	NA	CASSQDLREGGYNEQFF	TGTGCCAGCAGCCAAGATCTGCGGGAGGGAGGCTACAATGAGCAGTTCTTC
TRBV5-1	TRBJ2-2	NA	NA	CASSSDDGSGELFF	TGCGCCAGCAGCTCGGACGATGGGAGCGGGGAGCTGTTTTTT
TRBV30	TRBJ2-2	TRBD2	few	CAWSVAGDTGELFF	TGTGCCTGGTCAGTAGCGGGCGACACCGGGGAGCTGTTTTTT
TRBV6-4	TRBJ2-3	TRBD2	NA	CASSREGSTDTQYF	TGTGCCAGCAGCCGGGAGGGAAGCACAGATACGCAGTATTTT
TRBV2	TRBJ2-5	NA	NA	CASRLQETQYF	TGTGCCAGCAGACTGCAAGAGACCCAGTACTTC
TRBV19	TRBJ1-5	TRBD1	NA	CASRRGTAPQPQHF	TGTGCCAGTAGACGTGGGACAGCCCCTCAGCCCCAGCATTTT
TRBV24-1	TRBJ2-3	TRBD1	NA	CATSDFGQGGEYF	TGTGCCACCAGTGATTTCGGACAGGGCGGAGAGTATTTT
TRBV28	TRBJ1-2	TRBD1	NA	CASRGQGYGYTF	TGTGCCAGCAGGGGACAGGGGTATGGCTACACCTTC
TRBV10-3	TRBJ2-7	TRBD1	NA	CASLGSAQGAAYEQYF	TGTGCCTCGTTGGGGTCAGCGCAGGGGGCTGCCTACGAGCAGTACTTC
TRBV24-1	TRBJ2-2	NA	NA	CATSDLEYPGELFF	TGTGCCACCAGTGACCTGGAGTACCCCGGGGAGCTGTTTTTT
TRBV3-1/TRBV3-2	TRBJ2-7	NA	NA	CASSQSPTPEQYF	TGTGCCAGCAGCCAATCCCCCACACCGGAGCAGTACTTC
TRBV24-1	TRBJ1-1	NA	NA	CATSGSPGGNTEAFF	TGTGCCACCAGTGGTTCCCCGGGAGGGAACACTGAAGCTTTCTTT
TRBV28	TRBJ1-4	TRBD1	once	CASSLLRTGQGLEKLFF	TGTGCCAGCAGTTTACTCCGGACGGGACAGGGACTTGAAAAACTGTTTTTT
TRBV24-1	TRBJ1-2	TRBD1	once	CATSDPMTGPPGYTF	TGTGCCACCAGTGACCCCATGACAGGGCCCCCGGGCTACACCTTC
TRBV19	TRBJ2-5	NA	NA	CASSTARGILGGESKETQYF	TGTGCCAGTTCAACAGCCAGGGGGATTCTGGGGGGTGAATCGAAAGAGACCCAGTACTTC
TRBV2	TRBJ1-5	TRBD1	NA	CASSGTGEPYSNQPQHF	TGTGCCAGCAGTGGGACAGGAGAGCCCTATAGCAATCAGCCCCAGCATTTT
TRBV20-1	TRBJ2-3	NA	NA	CSPSDSDTQYF	TGCAGTCCTTCAGACTCAGATACGCAGTATTTT